The TCR beta chain under discussion was sequenced for a study of blood T cell repertoires in COVID-19. At the level of the study: Sample material is recorded as cDNA or gDNA derived from T cells, B-cell-depleted T cells, or PBMCs.

Germline CDR1 is SGDLS and CDR2 is YYNGEE. The CDR3 spans 15 residues. Here immunoSEQ multiplex PCR was the method, and the copy in TCRdb shows in-frame clones only, minus some. The table has about 180,000 clones, 65% to 90% seen once; the top ten hold around 8.6%. For this clone: At one of its ends the junction is not consistent with the germline gene, which may arise from a read error.

J is TRBJ1-5 and V is TRBV9, with D possibly matching TRBD1 (5 bases). This clonotype originated in a man in his fifties with active or convalescent COVID-19. The sample comprised peripheral blood. This CDR3 is CARSGGGSSNQPQHF. The CDR3 coding sequence is TGTGCCCGCAGCGGGGGGGGGTCGAGCAATCAGCCCCAGCATTTT.